The present entry profiles one T cell receptor beta chain with its context. Its antigen remains unknown. It was at first hyperthyroidism diagnosis, before any ophthalmopathy symptoms, that the blood sample was taken. Researchers amplified the TCR beta CDR3 regions from RNA transcripts. HTBI primers were employed in a first-round RT-PCR of the TCR CDR3. One entry per CDR3 protein results from TCRdb running MiXCR on the multiplex PCR reads. The sample consists of some 600,000 distinct CDR3 sequences, 14% of them appearing once. This record comes from a study of T cells in Graves' hyperthyroidism and ophthalmopathy. Study-level findings and limits: The model forecast ophthalmopathy, anticipating it by a median roughly 6.5 months before onset.

Sequencing used blood. The origin of this receptor is a young woman with Graves' hyperthyroidism that later progressed to Graves' ophthalmopathy.

As DNA, the CDR3 is TGTGCCAGCAGTTACTCGATTGGGAACGCAGATACGCAGTATTTT. Translated, it gives CASSYSIGNADTQYF. The rearrangement joins TRBV6-5 to TRBJ2-3; no reliable D call. Germline CDR1 is MNHEY and CDR2 is SVGAGI. Trimming removed 0 bases at V and 4 bases at J, with 11 bases between. The length of the CDR3 is 15 residues.